The 20 T cell receptor beta chains below were found in one sample sequenced in a study of technical replicates of blood from several donors. The repertoire was sequenced with immunoSEQ multiplex PCR; TCRdb's copy has only in-frame clones and lacks some. The sample carries more than 75,000 clones, 90% to 95% recorded once. Specimen: T cells isolated from PBMCs. The source of these receptors is a human donor in good health.

The chain has TRBV4-2 and TRBJ1-4, with D perhaps matching TRBD1 (6 bases). This CDR3 spans 17 amino acids. The V end was cut by 0 bases, the J end by 6 bases, with 17 bases between. Germline CDR1 reads LGHNA; CDR2 reads YNFKEQ. CDR3 loop: CASSQEVRGSFHEKLFF. The CDR3 coding sequence is TGTGCCAGCAGCCAAGAGGTCAGGGGTTCCTTCCATGAAAAACTGTTTTTT.

CDR3: CASSYSAGAPDTQYF. CDR3 bases: TGTGCCAGCAGTTACTCGGCGGGAGCCCCAGATACGCAGTATTTT. The chain employs TRBV6-6 and TRBJ2-3, with 7 bases identical to TRBD2. In germline, CDR1 is MNHNY, CDR2 SVGAGI (reference sequence). With 0 bases clipped from V and 4 bases from J, the junction kept 4 bases outside the gene matches. The CDR3 is 15 amino acids.

The V gene is TRBV4-1, the J gene TRBJ1-1; perhaps TRBD1 as D (6 bases). CDR3 length equals 13 residues. V was cut by 3 bases and J by 5 bases, with 10 bases left in between. Germline lookup yields CDR1 MGHRA and CDR2 YSYEKL. This CDR3 reads CASSQGALTEAFF. In nucleotides, the CDR3 is TGCGCCAGCAGCCAGGGGGCGTTAACTGAAGCTTTCTTT.

J is TRBJ2-3 and V is TRBV10-3; D gene unclear. V lost 2 bases and J lost 5, with 5 bases in between. The CDR3 is 12 residues long. Germline CDR1 is ENHRY and CDR2 is SYGVKD. In DNA, the CDR3 is TGTGCCATCAGTGAGGTTAGAGATACGCAGTATTTT. Protein sequence: CAISEVRDTQYF.

J is TRBJ2-5 and V is TRBV15; 13 bases map to TRBD2. From germline, CDR1 is LNHNV and CDR2 YYDKDF (reference sequence). With V trimmed by 4 bases and J by 5 bases, 7 bases remained unmatched. CDR3 length equals 16 residues. The CDR3 protein is CATSIGLAGDMETQYF. CDR3 coding DNA: TGTGCCACCAGCATTGGACTAGCGGGAGACATGGAGACCCAGTACTTC.

The V and J genes are TRBV9 and TRBJ2-1; 9 positions match TRBD2. Trimming at V came to 6 bases and at J to 7 bases, leaving 14 bases not matched to a gene. The CDR3 contains 16 residues. Germline V lookup: CDR1 SGDLS, CDR2 YYNGEE. CDR3 region: CASTPRPSGNSNEQFF. The DNA for the CDR3 is TGTGCCAGCACCCCCCGCCCTAGCGGGAATTCTAATGAGCAGTTCTTC.

The J gene is TRBJ2-1, the V gene TRBV7-2; D remains ambiguous. The CDR3 extends over 16 amino acids. Trimming removed 0 bases at V and 4 bases at J, with 13 bases between. CDR1 is SGHTA, CDR2 FQGNSA, per germline. CDR3 sequence: CASSLARFRVYNEQFF. The CDR3 DNA reads TGTGCCAGCAGCTTAGCTCGGTTTCGAGTATACAATGAGCAGTTCTTC.

The table lists this clone with a count of one. The chain couples TRBV19 to TRBJ1-5; a possible D gene is TRBD1 (6 bases). The germline CDR1 and CDR2 sequences are LNHDA and SQIVND (reference sequence). V lost 4 bases, J lost 2 bases, and 6 bases lay in between. This CDR3 spans 13 amino acids. Here the CDR3 reads CASSNRGNQPQHF. The CDR3 bases are TGTGCCAGTAGTAACAGGGGCAATCAGCCCCAGCATTTT.

This sequence joins TRBV6-5 and TRBJ1-2; D may be TRBD1 (5 bases). V was trimmed by 7 bases and J by 8 bases, leaving 17 bases between them. The CDR3 extends over 13 amino acids. Per germline, CDR1 MNHEY and CDR2 SVGAGI. The CDR3 spells CASTIRGVDGYTF. CDR3 nucleotides: TGTGCCAGCACCATCCGGGGGGTTGACGGCTACACCTTC.

The rearrangement links TRBV4-1 to TRBJ2-1, with 9 bases aligning to TRBD2. Germline values: CDR1 MGHRA, CDR2 YSYEKL. This CDR3 comprises 17 residues. Unmatched junction bases numbered 9, after V lost 0 bases and J lost 6 bases. The CDR3 loop reads CASSQDPVAGAFNEQFF. In nucleotides, the CDR3 is TGCGCCAGCAGCCAAGATCCCGTAGCGGGGGCATTCAATGAGCAGTTCTTC.

The genes are TRBV5-4 and TRBJ2-5; D might be TRBD2 (5 bases). The CDR3 loop spans 13 amino acids. Per the germline V gene, CDR1 is SGHNT and CDR2 is YYREEE (reference sequence). The V gene lost 9 bases and the J gene lost 2 bases, with 14 bases spanning the gap. The CDR3 DNA reads as TGTGCCACCCATGCGGGTAGTCAAGAGACCCAGTACTTC. This gives the protein CATHAGSQETQYF.

The chain joins TRBV9 to TRBJ2-7; D is uncertain. Trimming cost V 4 bases and J 5 bases, with 10 bases left between them. CDR3 length: 12 amino acids. CDR1 and CDR2 from the germline V gene are SGDLS and YYNGEE. CDR3 coding DNA: TGTGCCAGCAGCCAGTCAGGAAACGAGCAGTACTTC. Encoded protein: CASSQSGNEQYF.

The chain employs TRBV7-2 and TRBJ1-1; the D is unclear. The V end lost 0 bases, the J end lost 6 bases, and 8 bases lay between the germline ends. This CDR3 contains 13 residues. CDR1 and CDR2 from the germline V gene are SGHTA and FQGNSA. The chain's CDR3 is CASSLAPKSEAFF. The CDR3 nucleotides read TGTGCCAGCAGCTTAGCGCCTAAGTCTGAAGCTTTCTTT.

J is TRBJ2-1 and V is TRBV5-4; TRBD2 is a possible D gene (5 bases). The CDR3 covers 13 residues. The V gene's germline CDR1 is SGHNT and CDR2 YYREEE (reference sequence). V lost 0 bases to trimming and J lost 9 bases, with 10 bases between them. The CDR3 protein is CASSLVSASEQFF. The CDR3 coding sequence is TGTGCCAGCAGCTTGGTTAGCGCTAGTGAGCAGTTCTTC.

The chain recombines TRBV6-1 with TRBJ1-1; D might be TRBD1 (5 bases). Germline CDR1 MNHNS, CDR2 SASEGT. V gave up 3 bases and J gave up 2 bases, with 13 bases separating them. The CDR3 has 15 residues. The CDR3 DNA reads as TGTGCCAGCAGTGACGTGGGGCGCGGAAACACTGAAGCTTTCTTT. It yields the protein CASSDVGRGNTEAFF.

J is TRBJ1-1 and V is TRBV27; D ambiguous. Germline-derived CDR1 and CDR2 are MNHEY and SMNVEV (reference sequence). Trimming left V 7 bases short and J 0 bases short, with 12 bases between. There are 14 residues in the CDR3. The CDR3 protein is CASTPGGMNTEAFF. CDR3 bases: TGTGCCAGCACGCCAGGAGGCATGAACACTGAAGCTTTCTTT.

CDR3 sequence: CASSQFTGELFF. The DNA of the CDR3 is TGTGCCAGCAGCCAATTCACCGGGGAGCTGTTTTTT. V usage is TRBV9 and J usage is TRBJ2-2, with D unclear. Germline-derived CDR1 and CDR2 are SGDLS and YYNGEE. The CDR3 runs 12 residues. The V end was cut by 4 bases, the J end by 4 bases, with 5 bases between.

This chain uses TRBV7-6 with TRBJ2-1; 7 positions match TRBD2. The CDR3 spans 12 residues. The V and J ends lost 5 bases and 9 bases, in that order; junction bases with no gene match: 4. Per germline, CDR1 SGHVS and CDR2 FNYEAQ. The CDR3 sequence is CASSPLAGEQFF. The DNA of the CDR3 is TGTGCCAGCAGCCCCTTAGCGGGTGAGCAGTTCTTC. The full variable domain, with the rest looked up from reference TRBV7-6 and TRBJ2-1, is GAGVSQSPRYKVTKRGQDVALRCDPISGHVSLYWYRQALGQGPEFLTYFNYEAQQDKSGLPNDRFSAERPEGSISTLTIQRTEQRDSAMYRCASSPLAGEQFFGPGTRLTVL.

The chain couples TRBV12-5 to TRBJ2-4; D perhaps matches TRBD1 (6 bases). CDR1 LGHNT and CDR2 FRNRAP come from the germline V gene. The CDR3 extends over 14 amino acids. The germline V and J ends were trimmed by 7 bases and 3 bases, with 13 bases remaining between them. CDR3 loop: CASDLTGIKNIQYF. Written as DNA, the CDR3 is TGTGCTAGTGACCTGACAGGAATCAAAAACATTCAGTACTTC.

The chain joins TRBV4-3 to TRBJ2-3; TRBD2 matches 9 bases. The germline CDR1 and CDR2 sequences are LGHNA and YSLEER. The V and J ends lost 2 bases and 2 bases, in that order; junction bases with no gene match: 8. This CDR3 has 17 amino acids. CDR3 sequence reads: CASSQTRLAGFTDTQYF. In DNA, the CDR3 is TGCGCCAGCAGCCAAACACGGCTAGCGGGATTCACAGATACGCAGTATTTT.